This entry describes one T cell receptor beta chain. TCRdb independently ran MiXCR on the 5' RACE reads; one entry per CDR3 protein. The table has 20,000 or so distinct CDR3 sequences, around 7.6% seen once. CDR1 and CDR2 (germline): MGHDK, SYGVNS. This CDR3 has 13 amino acids. V lost 3 bases, J lost 5 bases, and 10 bases lay in between. The data were taken from a study of neurological immune-mediated disorders. The chain carries TRBV25-1 and TRBJ2-5; D is ambiguous. The sequence derives from a woman aged 25 to 45 with HTLV-1-associated myelopathy (HAM/TSP). Material for sequencing was CD8+ T cells from blood. The CDR3: CASSEIPEETQYF. CDR3 nucleotides: TGTGCCAGCAGTGAGATACCAGAGGAGACCCAGTACTTC.